The text below deals with one T cell receptor beta chain. Its specificity is not known. This entry comes from a study of T-cell reconstitution after alpha-beta-depleted transplantation in children. Unique molecular identifiers were used to barcode this TCRbeta library. A single record per CDR3 protein comes from TCRdb applying MiXCR to the PCR reads. The sample carries about 980,000 distinct CDR3 sequences, 25% to 30% recorded once. Overall study findings and caveats: Several hundred expanded graft clones reportedly gave rise to the alpha-beta T cells present about two months after transplant.

The J segment lost 3 bases and the V segment lost 0 bases, leaving 6 bases of the junction unmatched. CDR3 length: 16 amino acids. CDR1 SGHRS and CDR2 YFSETQ come from the germline V gene. The receptor comes from a boy in the first two years of life who had a stem cell transplant for SCID, so the T cells may come from the graft donor. The sample in question was PBMCs, mostly from graft donor cells, obtained 360 days after TCRalphabeta/CD19-depleted stem cell transplant. This chain joins TRBV5-1 and TRBJ2-3; the match to TRBD2 covers 8 bases. The CDR3 sequence: CASSLDPGGDTDTQYF. The CDR3 DNA is TGCGCCAGCAGCTTGGATCCCGGGGGGGATACAGATACGCAGTATTTT.